These T cell receptor beta chains were read from a single sample in a study of cytomegalovirus exposure and HLA in healthy donors. The data were produced by immunoSEQ multiplex PCR, yet TCRdb's version contains in-frame clones alone and is incomplete. The sample shows 200,000 or so clones, less than 85% of them seen only once. The sequenced sample was PBMCs. The receptors were gathered from a girl aged 2-10 years in good health and CMV-seronegative. The CDR3 runs from the conserved cysteine through the conserved F or W. A D gene is named only where the DNA matches it firmly. Some rows have no size entry. The others give once, few or many, or a class for an expanded clone.

J gene: TRBJ1-2
D gene: -
clone size: -
V gene: TRBV15
CDR3 protein: CATSREGRTNYGYTF
CDR3 DNA: TGTGCCACCAGCAGAGAAGGGAGGACCAACTATGGCTACACCTTC

J gene: TRBJ1-2
D gene: -
clone size: -
V gene: TRBV5-4
CDR3 protein: CASSGGRGRRESPTGYTF
CDR3 DNA: TGTGCCAGCAGCGGGGGGCGAGGGCGGCGGGAGTCCCCCACTGGCTACACCTTC

J gene: TRBJ1-2
D gene: -
clone size: once
V gene: TRBV6-5
CDR3 protein: CASSFDSNYGYTF
CDR3 DNA: TGTGCCAGCAGTTTTGACAGTAACTATGGCTACACCTTC

J gene: TRBJ1-4
D gene: -
clone size: few
V gene: TRBV5-6
CDR3 protein: CASSLGGRLELFF
CDR3 DNA: TGTGCCAGCAGCTTGGGAGGGAGGCTGGAACTGTTTTTT

J gene: TRBJ1-1
D gene: TRBD1
clone size: -
V gene: TRBV27
CDR3 protein: CASSLHGQDTEAFF
CDR3 DNA: TGTGCCAGCAGCCTGCACGGACAGGACACTGAAGCTTTCTTT

J gene: TRBJ2-7
D gene: -
clone size: few
V gene: TRBV13
CDR3 protein: CASSLGGRAYEQYF
CDR3 DNA: TGTGCCAGCAGCTTAGGGGGTCGAGCGTACGAGCAGTACTTC

J gene: TRBJ2-2
D gene: -
clone size: -
V gene: TRBV25-1
CDR3 protein: CASSDSPRGAESGELFF
CDR3 DNA: TGTGCCAGCAGTGACTCCCCACGGGGGGCAGAGTCCGGGGAGCTGTTTTTT

J gene: TRBJ2-7
D gene: -
clone size: -
V gene: TRBV9
CDR3 protein: CASSAEGAGSSYEQYF
CDR3 DNA: TGTGCCAGCAGCGCCGAGGGTGCGGGAAGCTCCTACGAGCAGTACTTC

J gene: TRBJ1-1
D gene: TRBD1
clone size: -
V gene: TRBV10-1
CDR3 protein: CASSPRSGTAEAFF
CDR3 DNA: TGCGCCAGCAGTCCCCGATCCGGGACAGCTGAAGCTTTCTTT

J gene: TRBJ1-1
D gene: TRBD1
clone size: -
V gene: TRBV12-5
CDR3 protein: CASGTTGSEAFF
CDR3 DNA: TGTGCTAGTGGGACGACAGGGTCTGAAGCTTTCTTT

J gene: TRBJ1-3
D gene: -
clone size: once
V gene: TRBV9
CDR3 protein: CASSPTQNTIYF
CDR3 DNA: TGTGCCAGCAGCCCTACACAGAACACCATATATTTT

J gene: TRBJ2-7
D gene: -
clone size: few
V gene: TRBV14
CDR3 protein: CASSRAYEQYF
CDR3 DNA: TGTGCCAGCAGCCGGGCGTACGAGCAGTACTTC

J gene: TRBJ2-2
D gene: -
clone size: few
V gene: TRBV5-1
CDR3 protein: CASGSPTGELFF
CDR3 DNA: TGCGCCAGCGGTAGCCCTACCGGGGAGCTGTTTTTT

J gene: TRBJ1-2
D gene: -
clone size: once
V gene: TRBV7-9
CDR3 protein: CASSRTLQVGGYGYTF
CDR3 DNA: TGTGCCAGCAGCCGTACCCTCCAGGTCGGGGGCTATGGCTACACCTTC

J gene: TRBJ1-3
D gene: -
clone size: -
V gene: TRBV19
CDR3 protein: CASFGSLHSGNTIYF
CDR3 DNA: TGTGCCAGCTTCGGGAGCCTCCACTCTGGAAACACCATATATTTT

J gene: TRBJ2-7
D gene: TRBD2
clone size: -
V gene: TRBV7-9
CDR3 protein: CASSHPGTRLSREQYF
CDR3 DNA: TGTGCCAGCAGCCACCCCGGGACTAGGTTGTCGCGGGAGCAGTACTTC

J gene: TRBJ2-7
D gene: TRBD2
clone size: -
V gene: TRBV5-1
CDR3 protein: CASSGGLAGEQYF
CDR3 DNA: TGCGCCAGCAGCGGGGGACTAGCCGGCGAGCAGTACTTC